This T cell receptor beta chain comes out of a study of memory CD4+ T cells and cytomegalovirus serostatus (dated by TCRdb to about 2019). Describing the broader study: The approximately 35 healthy Belgian adults in the cohort included 9 who were CMV seropositive and roughly 25 who were CMV seronegative. To replicate a published TCR-based CMV serostatus classifier, the researchers sequenced the CD4+ memory TCRbeta repertoires of a Belgian cohort whose cytomegalovirus serostatus was known.

Single viable CD3+CD4+CD8-CD45RO+ cells were sorted as memory CD4+ T cells on a FACSAria II. CMV serostatus was determined with a Roche Elecsys assay detecting serum IgG against CMV pp150, pp28, p38 and p52. Once the samples were thawed, total CD4+ T cells were enriched through positive selection using CD4 magnetic microbeads. The samples came from a separate study whose specific focus was interrogating the CD4+ T cell memory repertoire. Peripheral blood mononuclear cells were isolated and cryopreserved following standard operating procedures; serum was stored at -80 °C. CD3-PerCP (BW264/56), CD4-APC (RPA-T4), CD45RO-PE (UCHT1) and CD8-Pacific Orange (3B5) antibodies were used for staining, and non-viable cells were excluded with Sytox blue. Concerning this clone itself: Its antigen specificity is not known. No per-base quality is available; no much larger clone lies one base away.

Trimmed from V: 2 bases; trimmed from J: 4 bases; junction bases lacking a gene match: 4. Measured from the cysteine to the phenylalanine, the CDR3 is 15 residues long. Only the CDR3 DNA is retained, 45 bases long and in frame from the first base. The CDR1 and CDR2 encoded by the germline V gene (reference sequence) are SGHNT and YYREEE. General findings and caveats noted by the study authors: A median bootstrapped AUC of around 0.94 with a 95% CI of 0.76-1.00 was achieved on the Belgian cohort by the original-framework classifier. Unlike the original study, which covered naive and memory CD4+ and CD8+ populations, the Belgian study sequenced only CD4+CD45RO+ memory cells. For CMV serostatus prediction, a median bootstrapped AUC of about 0.96 was reached with the original framework, and a median bootstrapped AUC of around 0.89 was reached with a US-trained random forest. Among the 150 to 200 previously reported CMV-associated TCRbeta sequences, about 71 showed up in the CD4+ memory repertoires, with each one found in between one and five individuals. The results were interpreted as suggesting that the CMV-associated TCR signature is largely present in the CD4+ memory repertoire.

Genomic DNA was extracted from sorted cells with the Quick-DNA Microprep Kit. Amplification of TCRbeta DNA was done with the immunoSEQ hsTCRbeta kit, following the protocol from the manufacturer. An Illumina MiSeq instrument was used to sequence the TCRbeta libraries. On the study's bioinformatics: Once out-of-frame sequences had been removed, 2,204,828 distinct TCRbeta sequences were left, which works out to an average of approximately 63,000 per individual. Each individual was scored using the number of 164 previously reported CMV-associated TCRbeta sequences that the individual carried and the total number of productive distinct TCRbeta sequences. A beta-binomial model was reimplemented in Python, and random forests from scikit-learn, run with default parameters, were trained on data from the US cohort. Classifier performance on the Belgian cohort was summarized as median AUC with percentile confidence intervals calculated over 10,000 bootstrap iterations. Held by TCRdb, this immuneACCESS table contains in-frame sequences only and omits some clones. Under half of the omission traces to an unresolved V gene where checked; the cause of the rest is unknown. The V and J calls and clone size were taken over from that table, and D and trimming were inferred from the DNA. For this sample there are approximately 40,000 clones; 78% appear just once. The ten largest clones capture roughly 0.5% of the sample.

The sequence links TRBV5-4 to TRBJ2-5, with TRBD2 identical over 11 junction bases. This TCR derives from an adult in good health and CMV-seronegative. The material sequenced was memory CD4+ T cells from blood. The CDR3 loop reads CASSFLAGGGETQYF. The bases are TGTGCCAGCAGCTTTTTAGCGGGGGGGGGAGAGACCCAGTACTTC.